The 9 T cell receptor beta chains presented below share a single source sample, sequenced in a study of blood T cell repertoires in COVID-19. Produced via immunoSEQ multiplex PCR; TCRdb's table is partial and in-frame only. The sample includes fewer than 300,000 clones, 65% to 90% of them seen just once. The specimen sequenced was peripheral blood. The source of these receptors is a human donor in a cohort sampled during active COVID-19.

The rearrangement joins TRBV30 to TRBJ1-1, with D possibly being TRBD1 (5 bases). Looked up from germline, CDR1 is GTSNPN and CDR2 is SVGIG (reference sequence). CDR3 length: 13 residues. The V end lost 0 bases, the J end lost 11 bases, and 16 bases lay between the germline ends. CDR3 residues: CAWSVQLGASAFF. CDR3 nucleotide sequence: TGTGCCTGGAGTGTACAATTAGGGGCGAGCGCTTTCTTT.

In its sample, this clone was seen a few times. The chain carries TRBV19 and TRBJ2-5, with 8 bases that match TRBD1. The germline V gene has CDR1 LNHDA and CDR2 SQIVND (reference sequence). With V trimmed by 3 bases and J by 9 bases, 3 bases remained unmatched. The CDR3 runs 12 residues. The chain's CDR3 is CASSIQQGAQYF. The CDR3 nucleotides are TGTGCCAGTAGTATCCAACAGGGGGCCCAGTACTTC. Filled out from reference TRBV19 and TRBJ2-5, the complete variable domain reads DGGITQSPKYLFRKEGQNVTLSCEQNLNHDAMYWYRQDPGQGLRLIYYSQIVNDFQKGDIAEGYSVSREKKESFPLTVTSAQKNPTAFYLCASSIQQGAQYFGPGTRLLVL.

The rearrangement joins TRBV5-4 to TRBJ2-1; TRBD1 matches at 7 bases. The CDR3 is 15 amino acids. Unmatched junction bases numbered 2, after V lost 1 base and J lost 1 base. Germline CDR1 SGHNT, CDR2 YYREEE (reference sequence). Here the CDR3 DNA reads TGTGCCAGCAGCTTGAGGACAGGTTCCTACAATGAGCAGTTCTTC. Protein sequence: CASSLRTGSYNEQFF.

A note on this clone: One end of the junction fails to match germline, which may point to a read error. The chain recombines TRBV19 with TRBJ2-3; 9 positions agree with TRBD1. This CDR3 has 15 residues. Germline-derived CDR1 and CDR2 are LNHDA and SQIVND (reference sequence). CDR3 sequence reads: CASSVDRGYTDTQYF. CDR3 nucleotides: TGTGCCAGTAGTGTAGACAGGGGGTACACAGATACGCAGTATTTT.

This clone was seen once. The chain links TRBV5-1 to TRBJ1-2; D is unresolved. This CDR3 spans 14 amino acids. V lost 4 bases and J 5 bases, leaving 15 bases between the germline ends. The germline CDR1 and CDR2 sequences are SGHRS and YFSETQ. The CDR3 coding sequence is TGCGCCAGCAGCCTGAAGACAACCGGATATGGCTACACCTTC. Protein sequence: CASSLKTTGYGYTF.

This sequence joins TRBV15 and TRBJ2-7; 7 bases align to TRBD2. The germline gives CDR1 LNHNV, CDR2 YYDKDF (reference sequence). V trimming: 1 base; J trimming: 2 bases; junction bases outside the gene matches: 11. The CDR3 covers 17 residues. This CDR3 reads CATSRGRGGSLAYEQYF. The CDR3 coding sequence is TGTGCCACCAGCAGAGGTCGCGGCGGGAGTCTGGCCTACGAGCAGTACTTC.

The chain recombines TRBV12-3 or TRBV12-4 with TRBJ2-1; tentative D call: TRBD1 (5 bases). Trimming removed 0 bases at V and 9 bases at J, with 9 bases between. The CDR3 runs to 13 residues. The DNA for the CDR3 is TGTGCCAGCAGTTTAGCGATTCAGGGTGAGCAGTTCTTC. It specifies CASSLAIQGEQFF.

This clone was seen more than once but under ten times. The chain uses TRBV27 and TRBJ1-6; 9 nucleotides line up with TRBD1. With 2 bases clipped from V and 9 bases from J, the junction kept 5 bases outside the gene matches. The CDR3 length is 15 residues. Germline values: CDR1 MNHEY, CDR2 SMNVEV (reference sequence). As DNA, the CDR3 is TGTGCCAGCAGTTTACTGGGACAGGGAGGTTCACCCCTCCACTTT. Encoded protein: CASSLLGQGGSPLHF.

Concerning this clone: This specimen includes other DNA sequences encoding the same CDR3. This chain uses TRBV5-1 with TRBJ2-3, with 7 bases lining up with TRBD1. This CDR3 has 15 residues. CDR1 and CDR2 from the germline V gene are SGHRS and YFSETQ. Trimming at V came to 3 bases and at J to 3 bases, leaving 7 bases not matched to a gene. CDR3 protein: CASSSRQGGTDTQYF. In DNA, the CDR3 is TGCGCCAGCAGCTCAAGACAGGGCGGGACAGATACGCAGTATTTT.